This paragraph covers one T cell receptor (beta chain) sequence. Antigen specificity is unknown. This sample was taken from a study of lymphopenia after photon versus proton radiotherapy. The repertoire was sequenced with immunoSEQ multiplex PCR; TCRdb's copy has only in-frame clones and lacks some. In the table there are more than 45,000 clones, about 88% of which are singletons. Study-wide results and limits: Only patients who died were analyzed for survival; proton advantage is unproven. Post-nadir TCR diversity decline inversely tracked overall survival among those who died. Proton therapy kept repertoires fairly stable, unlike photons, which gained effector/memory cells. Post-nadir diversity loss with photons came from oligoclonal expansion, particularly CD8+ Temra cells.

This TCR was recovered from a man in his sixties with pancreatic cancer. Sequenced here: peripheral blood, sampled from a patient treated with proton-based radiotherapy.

The CDR3 reads CASSFRTGGNEQYF. The CDR3 bases are TGTGCCAGCAGTTTCCGGACGGGAGGCAACGAGCAGTACTTC. The chain uses TRBV28 and TRBJ2-7, with TRBD2 matching 7 bases. The V gene's germline CDR1 is MDHEN and CDR2 SYDVKM. Unmatched junction bases numbered 7, after V lost 3 bases and J lost 5 bases. The CDR3 is 14 residues long.